The rows below give T cell receptor beta chains drawn from one sample of a study of cytomegalovirus exposure and HLA in healthy donors. Sequenced by immunoSEQ multiplex PCR; TCRdb stores in-frame clones only, minus some. Reported are around 140,000 clones; the ten largest clones contain approximately 1.6%. The sequencing sample was made of PBMCs. Receptors were obtained from a middle-aged woman in good health and CMV-seropositive. The CDR3 runs from the conserved cysteine through the conserved F or W. The order of the fields is CDR3 length, D gene, J gene, V gene, CDR3 DNA, CDR3 protein. D genes are given only for firm matches.

>15|TRBD1|TRBJ1-4|TRBV7-2
TGTGCCAGCAGCTTAGACAGGGGGCGGGGTGAAAAACTGTTTTTT
CASSLDRGRGEKLFF
>15|TRBD1|TRBJ1-1|TRBV7-9
TGTGCCAGCAGCCCCGTCTCAGGGGGGAACACTGAAGCTTTCTTT
CASSPVSGGNTEAFF
>16|TRBD1|TRBJ1-4|TRBV28
TGTGCCAGCAGCCTGATCCGACAGGGGGCTAATGAAAAACTGTTTTTT
CASSLIRQGANEKLFF
>16|.|TRBJ2-1|TRBV5-6
TGTGCCAGCAGCTTGGTTGGCGGGTCCTCCTACAATGAGCAGTTCTTC
CASSLVGGSSYNEQFF
>15|TRBD2|TRBJ2-7|TRBV10-2
TGCGCCAGCAGTTCCTTGGGCGGGAGCTCCTACGAGCAGTACTTC
CASSSLGGSSYEQYF
>11|TRBD1|TRBJ2-1|TRBV29-1
TGCAGCGGGGACAGGTACAATGAGCAGTTCTTC
CSGDRYNEQFF
>17|TRBD2|TRBJ2-7|TRBV5-8
TGTGCCAGCACCGGTCTGGTTGAGACTAGCCGCACCTACGAGCAGTACTTC
CASTGLVETSRTYEQYF
>20|TRBD1|TRBJ1-5|TRBV28
TGTGCCAGCAGTTCATCTATCTCGGGGACAGCATTATACAACAATCAGCCCCAGCATTTT
CASSSSISGTALYNNQPQHF
>14|.|TRBJ2-3|TRBV6-6
TGTGCCAGCAGTTACGGAGGGTCCACAGATACGCAGTATTTT
CASSYGGSTDTQYF
>13|.|TRBJ1-1|TRBV11-3
TGTGCCAGCAGCTCTAACACGGGGACTGAAGCTTTCTTT
CASSSNTGTEAFF
>15|TRBD1|TRBJ1-4|TRBV28
TGTGCCAGCAGTCCGTCACAGGGGGCTGAGGAAAAACTGTTTTTT
CASSPSQGAEEKLFF
>17|TRBD1|TRBJ2-3|TRBV27
TGTGCCAGCAGTTCCTACCCCGGGACAGATTTCACAGATACGCAGTATTTT
CASSSYPGTDFTDTQYF
>12|.|TRBJ1-2|TRBV30
TGTGCCTGGAGTCTCGGGACAAATGGCTACACCTTC
CAWSLGTNGYTF
>13|.|TRBJ2-3|TRBV5-6
TGTGCCAGCAGCTTGCTACGCACAGATACGCAGTATTTT
CASSLLRTDTQYF
>14|TRBD2|TRBJ2-2|TRBV6-6
TGTGCCAGCAACCAGCGGGAGGACACCGGGGAGCTGTTTTTT
CASNQREDTGELFF
>16|.|TRBJ2-2|TRBV5-6
TGTGCCAGCAACGTCAGGGCTTGGAGTGGTACCGGGGAGCTGTTTTTT
CASNVRAWSGTGELFF
>13|.|TRBJ2-3|TRBV10-1
TGCGCCACCGCGCTAGAGGTCACAGATACGCAGTATTTT
CATALEVTDTQYF
>16|TRBD1|TRBJ1-6|TRBV30
TGTGCCTGGAGTGTCCACAGGGGAGTAAAGAATTCACCCCTCCACTTT
CAWSVHRGVKNSPLHF
>12|.|TRBJ1-2|TRBV25-1
TGTGCCAGCAGGGCTCCCTTGTATGGCTACACCTTC
CASRAPLYGYTF
>16|.|TRBJ2-2|TRBV29-1
TGCAGCAAAGATGGGGCAGGGCCATCGAACACCGGGGAGCTGTTTTTT
CSKDGAGPSNTGELFF
>15|.|TRBJ2-3|TRBV30
TGTGCCTGGATGGGGGGGGCCGGGGACACAGATACGCAGTATTTT
CAWMGGAGDTDTQYF
>11|.|TRBJ1-2|TRBV20-1
TGCAGTGCTAGTTTTGGAGATGGCTACACCTTC
CSASFGDGYTF
>11|.|TRBJ1-1|TRBV21-1
TGTGCCAGCCTTCCCAACACTGAAGCTTTCTTT
CASLPNTEAFF
>15|.|TRBJ2-2|TRBV6-1
TGTGCCAGCAGTGAACAGGCACTCAACACCGGGGAGCTGTTTTTT
CASSEQALNTGELFF
>14|.|TRBJ1-1|TRBV7-9
TGTGCCAGCAGCCTCGTAGGGGGGAACACTGAAGCTTTCTTT
CASSLVGGNTEAFF
>16|TRBD2|TRBJ2-2|TRBV5-1
TGCGCCAGCAGCTTGACGGCTAGCGGGAACACCGGGGAGCTGTTTTTT
CASSLTASGNTGELFF
>12|.|TRBJ1-2|TRBV7-9
TGTGCCAGCGGGGGGGAGACCTATGGCTACACCTTC
CASGGETYGYTF
>15|TRBD1|TRBJ1-1|TRBV10-1
TGCGCCAGCAGTGAGTTTCGACAGGGAACCACTGAAGCTTTCTTT
CASSEFRQGTTEAFF
>17|TRBD2|TRBJ2-3|TRBV7-9
TGTGCCAGCAGCCCTTCGGGCGGGAGGGCAATCACAGATACGCAGTATTTT
CASSPSGGRAITDTQYF
>15|TRBD2|TRBJ2-1|TRBV6-1
TGTGCCAGCAGTGATGAGAGCGGGAGCTTCAATGAGCAGTTCTTC
CASSDESGSFNEQFF
>14|TRBD1|TRBJ1-5|TRBV7-9
TGTGCCAGCAGCCGGACAGGGGTAGGTCAGCCCCAGCATTTT
CASSRTGVGQPQHF
>11|TRBD1|TRBJ1-4|TRBV20-1
TGCAGTACTAACAGGGGGGAAAAACTGTTTTTT
CSTNRGEKLFF
>16|TRBD2|TRBJ2-1|TRBV19
TGTGCCAGTTCAAACACCCTAGCGGGAGGTGAGAATGAGCAGTTCTTC
CASSNTLAGGENEQFF